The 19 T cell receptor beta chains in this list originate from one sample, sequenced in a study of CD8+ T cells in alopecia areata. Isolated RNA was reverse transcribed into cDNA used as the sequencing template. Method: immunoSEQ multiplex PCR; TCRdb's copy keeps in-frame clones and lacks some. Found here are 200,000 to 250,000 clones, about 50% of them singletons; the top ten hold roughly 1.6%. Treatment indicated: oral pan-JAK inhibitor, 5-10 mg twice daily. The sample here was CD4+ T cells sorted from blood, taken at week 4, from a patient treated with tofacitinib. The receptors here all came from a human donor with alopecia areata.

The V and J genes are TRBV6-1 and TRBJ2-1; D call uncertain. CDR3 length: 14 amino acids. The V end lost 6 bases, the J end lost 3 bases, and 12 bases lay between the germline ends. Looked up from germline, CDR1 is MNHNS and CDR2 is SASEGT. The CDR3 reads CASSDKTLYNEQFF. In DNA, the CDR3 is TGTGCCAGCAGCGACAAGACCCTCTACAATGAGCAGTTCTTC.

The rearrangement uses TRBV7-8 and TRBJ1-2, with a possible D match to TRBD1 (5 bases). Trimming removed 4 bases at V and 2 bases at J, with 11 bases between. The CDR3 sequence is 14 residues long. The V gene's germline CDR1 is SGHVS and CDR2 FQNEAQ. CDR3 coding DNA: TGTGCCAGCAGCTCCGACAGCCAGAACTATGGCTACACCTTC. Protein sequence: CASSSDSQNYGYTF. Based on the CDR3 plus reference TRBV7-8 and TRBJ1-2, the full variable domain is GAGVSQSPRYKVAKRGQDVALRCDPISGHVSLFWYQQALGQGPEFLTYFQNEAQLDKSGLPSDRFFAERPEGSVSTLKIQRTQQEDSAVYLCASSSDSQNYGYTFGSGTRLTVV.

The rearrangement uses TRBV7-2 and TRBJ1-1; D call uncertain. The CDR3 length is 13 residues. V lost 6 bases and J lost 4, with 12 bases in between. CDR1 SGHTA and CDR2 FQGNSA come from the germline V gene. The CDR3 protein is CASRREEVTEAFF. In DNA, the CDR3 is TGTGCCAGCAGGAGAGAGGAGGTCACTGAAGCTTTCTTT.

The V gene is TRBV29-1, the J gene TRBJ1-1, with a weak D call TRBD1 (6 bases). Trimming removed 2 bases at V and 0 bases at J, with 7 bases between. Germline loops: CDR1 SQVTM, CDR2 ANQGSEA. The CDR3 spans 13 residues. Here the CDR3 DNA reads TGCAGCGTTGAACGGGACATGAACACTGAAGCTTTCTTT. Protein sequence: CSVERDMNTEAFF.

In nucleotides, the CDR3 is TGTGCCACCCCAAGAGGGGGGATAGGTCAGCCCCAGCATTTT. Translating it yields CATPRGGIGQPQHF. The chain joins TRBV10-3 to TRBJ1-5; tentative D call: TRBD1 (6 bases). This CDR3 has 14 amino acids. Per germline, CDR1 ENHRY and CDR2 SYGVKD. Trimming shortened V by 10 bases and J by 6 bases, and 19 bases separated the two germline ends.

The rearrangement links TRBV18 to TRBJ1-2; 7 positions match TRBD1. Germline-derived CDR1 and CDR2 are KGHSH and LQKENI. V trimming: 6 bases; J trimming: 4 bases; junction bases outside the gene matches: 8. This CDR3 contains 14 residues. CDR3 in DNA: TGTGCCAGCTCGCCAGGGACAGCCACCTATGGCTACACCTTC. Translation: CASSPGTATYGYTF.

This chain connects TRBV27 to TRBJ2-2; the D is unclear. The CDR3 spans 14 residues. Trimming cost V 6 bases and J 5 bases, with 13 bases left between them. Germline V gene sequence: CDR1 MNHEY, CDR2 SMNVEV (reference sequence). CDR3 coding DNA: TGTGCCAGCAGGTCAGCCCCGGGTACCGGGGAGCTGTTTTTT. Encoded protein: CASRSAPGTGELFF.

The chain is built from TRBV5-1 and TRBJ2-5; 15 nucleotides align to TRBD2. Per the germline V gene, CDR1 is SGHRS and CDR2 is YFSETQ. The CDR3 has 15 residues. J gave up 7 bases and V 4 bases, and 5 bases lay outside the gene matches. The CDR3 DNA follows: TGCGCCAGCAGCCCCGGACTAGCGGGGGGGGCGACCCAGTACTTC. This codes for CASSPGLAGGATQYF. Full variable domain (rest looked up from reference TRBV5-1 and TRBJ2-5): KAGVTQTPRYLIKTRGQQVTLSCSPISGHRSVSWYQQTPGQGLQFLFEYFSETQRNKGNFPGRFSGRQFSNSRSEMNVSTLELGDSALYLCASSPGLAGGATQYFGPGTRLLVL.

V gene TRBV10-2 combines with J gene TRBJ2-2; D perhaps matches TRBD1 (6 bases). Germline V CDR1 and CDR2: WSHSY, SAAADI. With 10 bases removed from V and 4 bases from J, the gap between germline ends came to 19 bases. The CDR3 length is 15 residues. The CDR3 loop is CATKPQGRGTGELFF. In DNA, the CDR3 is TGCGCCACCAAGCCCCAGGGGCGAGGCACCGGGGAGCTGTTTTTT.

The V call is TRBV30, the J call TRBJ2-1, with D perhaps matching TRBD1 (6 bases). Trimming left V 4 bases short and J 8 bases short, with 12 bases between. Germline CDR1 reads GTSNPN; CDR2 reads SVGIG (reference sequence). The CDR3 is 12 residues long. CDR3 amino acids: CAWTTGSDEQFF. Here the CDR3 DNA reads TGTGCCTGGACCACAGGGTCGGATGAGCAGTTCTTC.

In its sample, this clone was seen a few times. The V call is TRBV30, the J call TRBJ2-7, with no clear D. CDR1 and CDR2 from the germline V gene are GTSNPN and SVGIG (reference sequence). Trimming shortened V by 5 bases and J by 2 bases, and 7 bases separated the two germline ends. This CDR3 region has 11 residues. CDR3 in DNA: TGTGCCTGGGACGGACCCTACGAGCAGTACTTC. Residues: CAWDGPYEQYF. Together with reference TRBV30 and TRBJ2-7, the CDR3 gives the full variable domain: SQTIHQWPATLVQPVGSPLSLECTVEGTSNPNLYWYRQAAGRGLQLLFYSVGIGQISSEVPQNLSASRPQDRQFILSSKKLLLSDSGFYLCAWDGPYEQYFGPGTRLTVT.

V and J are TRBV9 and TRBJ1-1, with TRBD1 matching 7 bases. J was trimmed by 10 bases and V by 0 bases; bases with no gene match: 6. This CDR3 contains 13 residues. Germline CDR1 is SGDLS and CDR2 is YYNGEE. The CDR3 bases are TGTGCCAGCAGCGTAGGCGACCGGGACAGAGCTTTCTTT. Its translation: CASSVGDRDRAFF.

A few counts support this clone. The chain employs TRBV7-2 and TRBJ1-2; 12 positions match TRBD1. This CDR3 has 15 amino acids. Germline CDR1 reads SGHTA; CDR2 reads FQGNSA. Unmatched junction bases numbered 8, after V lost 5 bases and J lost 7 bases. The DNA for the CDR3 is TGTGCCAGCAGCACAAAGGGACAGGGGGCGGGTGGCTACACCTTC. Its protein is CASSTKGQGAGGYTF.

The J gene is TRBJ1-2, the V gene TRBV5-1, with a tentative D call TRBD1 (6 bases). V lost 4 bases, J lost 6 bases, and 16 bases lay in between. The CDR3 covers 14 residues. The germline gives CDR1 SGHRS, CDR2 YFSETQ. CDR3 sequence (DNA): TGCGCCAGCAGCGGGCAACAGGGTTTCGATGGCTACACCTTC. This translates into CASSGQQGFDGYTF.

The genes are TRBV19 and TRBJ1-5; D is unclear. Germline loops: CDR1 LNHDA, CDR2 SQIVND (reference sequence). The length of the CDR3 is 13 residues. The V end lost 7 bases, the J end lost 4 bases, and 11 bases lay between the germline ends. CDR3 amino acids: CASTTGTNQPQHF. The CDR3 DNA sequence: TGTGCCAGTACGACGGGCACGAATCAGCCCCAGCATTTT. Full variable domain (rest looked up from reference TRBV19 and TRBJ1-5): DGGITQSPKYLFRKEGQNVTLSCEQNLNHDAMYWYRQDPGQGLRLIYYSQIVNDFQKGDIAEGYSVSREKKESFPLTVTSAQKNPTAFYLCASTTGTNQPQHFGDGTRLSIL.

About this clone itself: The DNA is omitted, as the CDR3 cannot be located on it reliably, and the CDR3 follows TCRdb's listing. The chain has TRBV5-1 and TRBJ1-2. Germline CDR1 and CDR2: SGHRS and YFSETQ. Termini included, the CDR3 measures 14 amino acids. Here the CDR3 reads CASSYFGELYGYTF.

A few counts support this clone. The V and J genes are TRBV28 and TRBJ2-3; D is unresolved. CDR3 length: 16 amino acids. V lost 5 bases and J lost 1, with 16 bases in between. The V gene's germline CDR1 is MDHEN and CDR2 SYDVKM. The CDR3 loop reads CASSPHGPGGTDTQYF. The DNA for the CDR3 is TGTGCCAGCAGTCCCCATGGGCCAGGAGGCACAGATACGCAGTATTTT.

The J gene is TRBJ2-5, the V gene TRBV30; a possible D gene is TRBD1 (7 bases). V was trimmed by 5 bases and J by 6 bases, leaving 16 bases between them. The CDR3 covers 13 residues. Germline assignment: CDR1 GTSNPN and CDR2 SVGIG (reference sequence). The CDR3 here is CAWGGGQRKTQYF. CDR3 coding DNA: TGTGCCTGGGGAGGGGGACAGAGGAAGACCCAGTACTTC.

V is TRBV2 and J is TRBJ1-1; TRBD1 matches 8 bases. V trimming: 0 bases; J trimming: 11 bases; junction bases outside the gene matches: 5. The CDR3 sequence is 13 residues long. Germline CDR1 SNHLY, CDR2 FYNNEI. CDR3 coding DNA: TGTGCCAGCAGTGAAGCGTCGGGGACAGGTGCTTTCTTT. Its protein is CASSEASGTGAFF.